Below are 20 T cell receptor beta chains sequenced from a single sample in a study of identical twins. TCRdb analysed the 5' RACE reads with MiXCR anew, one entry per CDR3 protein. The sample lists around 490,000 distinct CDR3 sequences; roughly 15% were seen once. The sample was also reused in another study, on yellow fever vaccine responses in identical twins.

The sample was CD4+ T cells sorted from blood. These receptor sequences come from a woman aged 18-35 years in good health.

As for this clonotype: The germline gene is not matched at one end of the junction; a read error may be the cause. The CDR3 spells CASSQAAGLAGGSGIF. The CDR3 DNA sequence: TGTGCCAGCAGCCAGGCTGCGGGACTAGCGGGAGGTTCGGGGATCTTC. The chain employs TRBV3-1 and TRBJ2-1; 15 nucleotides line up with TRBD2. This CDR3 has 16 residues. Germline V gene data show CDR1 as LGHDT and CDR2 as YNNKEL (reference sequence).

This chain joins TRBV12-3 or TRBV12-4 and TRBJ2-7; possibly TRBD1 for D (6 bases). This CDR3 has 13 residues. Trimming pared 5 bases from V and 5 bases from J, leaving 13 bases between. The CDR3 DNA follows: TGTGCCAGCAGTCCCACAGGGACCCACGAGCAGTACTTC. Amino acid sequence: CASSPTGTHEQYF.

This clonotype has more than one count but fewer than ten. The chain has TRBV11-2 and TRBJ2-7; D remains ambiguous. This CDR3 is 11 amino acids long. The V gene's germline CDR1 is SGHAT and CDR2 FQNNGV. Between the trimmed V and J ends, which lost 1 base and 5 bases, there was a span of 3 bases. CDR3 in DNA: TGTGCCAGCAGCTTAGTAAACGAGCAGTACGTC. It yields the protein CASSLVNEQYV.

The V call is TRBV4-1, the J call TRBJ1-2; a weak D match, TRBD1 (6 bases). The V end lost 0 bases, the J end lost 4 bases, and 12 bases lay between the germline ends. The germline CDR1 and CDR2 sequences are MGHRA and YSYEKL. This CDR3 comprises 15 residues. Here the CDR3 DNA reads TGCGCCAGCAGCCAAGAGGGGGCGGTGATCTATGGCTACACCTTC. Its translation is CASSQEGAVIYGYTF.

The rearrangement uses TRBV7-3 and TRBJ2-1; 15 positions match TRBD2. CDR3 length: 19 residues. The germline gives CDR1 SGHTA, CDR2 FQGTGA. With 5 bases clipped from V and 2 bases from J, the junction kept 10 bases outside the gene matches. The CDR3: CASSPGTSGRRGAYNEQFF. CDR3 coding DNA: TGTGCCAGCAGCCCAGGGACTAGCGGGAGGAGGGGCGCCTACAATGAGCAGTTCTTC.

Many counts were recorded for this clonotype. The chain is built from TRBV29-1 and TRBJ2-3, with 10 bases matching TRBD2. Germline trimming cut 7 bases from V and 5 bases from J; bases unmatched to any gene: 12. Germline V gives CDR1 SQVTM, CDR2 ANQGSEA. There are 15 residues in the CDR3. The chain's CDR3 is CSAQGSGRAGDTQYF. The CDR3 nucleotides are TGCAGCGCCCAAGGAAGCGGGAGGGCCGGAGATACGCAGTATTTT.

This clonotype was counted between two and nine times. This rearrangement joins TRBV2 to TRBJ2-1, with TRBD2 matching over 8 bases. Germline V gene lookup returns CDR1 SNHLY and CDR2 FYNNEI. This CDR3 region has 14 residues. The junction had 10 bases not matched to a gene; V was cut back by 7 bases and J by 8 bases. This chain's CDR3 is CASKAGGRGYEQFF. CDR3 nucleotide sequence: TGTGCCAGCAAGGCGGGGGGCCGGGGGTATGAGCAGTTCTTC.

This clonotype was counted ten times or more. V and J are TRBV20-1 and TRBJ2-1; TRBD1 matches 7 bases. The CDR3 runs to 15 residues. V lost 0 bases to trimming and J lost 7 bases; unmatched junction nucleotides: 9. Germline-derived CDR1 and CDR2 are DFQATT and SNEGSKA (reference sequence). The CDR3, as DNA: TGCAGTGCTAGAGATCGTGGGACAGTCGATAATGAGCAGTTCTTC. Protein sequence: CSARDRGTVDNEQFF.

The rearrangement uses TRBV5-5 and TRBJ2-5, with 9 bases lining up with TRBD1. CDR1 and CDR2 from the germline V gene are SGHKS and YYEKEE (reference sequence). The CDR3 has 15 amino acids. The ends lost 2 bases at V and 1 base at J; junction bases unmatched: 3. The CDR3 DNA is TGTGCCAGCAGCTTAGGGACAGGGATCCAAGAGACCCAGTACTTC. It is translated as CASSLGTGIQETQYF. Variable domain in full (rest from reference TRBV5-5 and TRBJ2-5): DAGVTQSPTHLIKTRGQQVTLRCSPISGHKSVSWYQQVLGQGPQFIFQYYEKEERGRGNFPDRFSARQFPNYSSELNVNALLLGDSALYLCASSLGTGIQETQYFGPGTRLLVL.

This clonotype was observed a handful of times. The rearrangement links TRBV7-6 to TRBJ2-3, with D maybe TRBD2 (5 bases). In germline, CDR1 is SGHVS, CDR2 FNYEAQ. CDR3 size: 12 residues. Trimming shortened V by 5 bases and J by 6 bases, and 9 bases separated the two germline ends. CDR3 loop: CASSGRGDTQYF. The DNA for the CDR3 is TGTGCCAGCAGCGGTAGAGGGGATACGCAGTATTTT.

The rearrangement joins TRBV5-1 to TRBJ2-3; D may be TRBD1 or TRBD2 (6 bases each). Germline CDR1 is SGHRS and CDR2 is YFSETQ. The CDR3 totals 15 residues. Trimming took 0 bases from V and 6 from J, leaving 14 bases between them. The CDR3 loop reads CASSLEGGRGDTQYF. CDR3 coding DNA: TGCGCCAGCAGCTTGGAGGGGGGACGAGGGGATACGCAGTATTTT.

This clonotype came up a few times. The chain couples TRBV2 to TRBJ2-7; the match to TRBD1 covers 11 bases. The V gene's germline CDR1 is SNHLY and CDR2 FYNNEI. V shed 6 bases, J shed 0 bases, and the junction held 16 bases outside the gene matches. CDR3 length: 19 residues. DNA of the CDR3: TGTGCCAGCAGCCCCACCCGGGACAGGGGGATGAGACTCTCCTACGAGCAGTACTTC. Its protein is CASSPTRDRGMRLSYEQYF.

This sequence joins TRBV28 and TRBJ2-7, with 10 bases lining up with TRBD2. CDR1 and CDR2 from the germline V gene are MDHEN and SYDVKM. This CDR3 spans 17 amino acids. After removal of 2 bases from V and 1 base from J, the junction contained 8 bases not matched to a gene. CDR3 nucleotide sequence: TGTGCCAGCAGTTTAGGGGCTAGCGGGAGTTGGTCCTACGAGCAGTACTTC. Translating it yields CASSLGASGSWSYEQYF.

This clonotype was seen a handful of times. In DNA form, the CDR3 reads TGTGCCAGCAGCTTAGTACCCGGGACTACATACAATGAGCAGTTCTTC. The encoded protein is CASSLVPGTTYNEQFF. The V call is TRBV7-8, the J call TRBJ2-1; 7 bases are a match to TRBD2. J lost 4 bases, V lost 1 base, and 7 bases had no gene match. Germline CDR1 is SGHVS and CDR2 is FQNEAQ. CDR3 length equals 16 residues.

The sample holds a few counts of this clonotype. The chain links TRBV21-1 to TRBJ1-2. TRBV21-1 is flagged as a pseudogene. The CDR3 is 15 amino acids. The CDR3 reads CASSKGLGVFYGYTF. Here the CDR3 DNA reads TGTGCCAGCAGCAAAGGACTGGGAGTGTTCTATGGCTACACCTTC.

This clonotype turned up a few times. The chain is built from TRBV29-1 and TRBJ2-7; a possible D gene is TRBD2 (6 bases). CDR1 is SQVTM and CDR2 is ANQGSEA in the germline V gene. V lost 3 bases and J 1 base, leaving 13 bases between the germline ends. This CDR3 is built from 14 residues. CDR3 amino acids: CSVDDGGPSYEQYV. CDR3 nucleotides: TGCAGCGTTGATGACGGAGGGCCGTCCTACGAGCAGTACGTC.

The chain links TRBV2 to TRBJ2-5; 8 bases map to TRBD1. V gave up 4 bases and J gave up 1 base; unmatched junction bases: 5. From germline, CDR1 is SNHLY and CDR2 FYNNEI. The CDR3 is made up of 15 amino acids. CDR3 in amino acids: CASSGTGTFQETQYF. Written as DNA, the CDR3 is TGTGCCAGCAGTGGGACAGGGACGTTCCAAGAGACCCAGTACTTC.

V gene TRBV12-3 or TRBV12-4 combines with J gene TRBJ1-5; D perhaps matches TRBD1 (5 bases). V was cut by 7 bases and J by 1 base, with 11 bases left in between. There are 14 residues in the CDR3. DNA for the CDR3: TGTGCCAGCAACCAGGGACTAAGCAATCAGCCCCAGCATTTT. Protein sequence: CASNQGLSNQPQHF.

The chain uses TRBV5-1 and TRBJ2-3; D gene uncertain. CDR3 length: 16 amino acids. Germline values: CDR1 SGHRS, CDR2 YFSETQ. The ends were cut back, 1 base at V and 6 bases at J, with 18 bases in the middle. The CDR3 sequence is CASSLRSQPSSDTQYF. CDR3 nucleotide sequence: TGCGCCAGCAGCTTGCGGTCCCAACCGAGTAGTGATACGCAGTATTTT.

This clonotype was observed a handful of times. The chain combines TRBV20-1 with TRBJ2-2, with 10 positions matching TRBD2. CDR1 is DFQATT and CDR2 is SNEGSKA in the germline V gene (reference sequence). This CDR3 is 15 amino acids long. V was pared by 4 bases and J by 5 bases, with 7 bases of the junction left unmatched. The CDR3 is CSAKAGGPLTGELFF. CDR3 nucleotides: TGCAGTGCTAAAGCGGGAGGGCCGTTGACCGGGGAGCTGTTTTTT.